This TCR beta chain was sequenced during a study of blood T cell repertoires in COVID-19. Study-level information: T cells, B-cell-depleted T cells, or PBMCs provided the cDNA or gDNA that served as material.

J gave up 9 bases and V 6 bases, and 9 bases lay outside the gene matches. The CDR3 consists of 13 residues. From germline, CDR1 is SGHAT and CDR2 FQNNGV. This clone was recorded once. The assay was immunoSEQ multiplex PCR, and TCRdb's table has in-frame clones only and misses some. The data show about 160,000 clones, with approximately 87% seen just once and around 7% held by the top ten. Residents of 24 US areas, aged about 18 to 95 years, made up the participants. This receptor was identified in a woman in her forties or fifties who had recovered from COVID-19. The sample consisted of PBMCs or T cells enriched from blood (not recorded which). J is TRBJ1-2 and V is TRBV11-2, with 8 bases identical to TRBD1. Here the CDR3 reads CASSFSGQASYTF. The CDR3 coding sequence is TGTGCCAGCAGTTTCTCGGGACAGGCGAGCTACACCTTC.